Each of the 30 T cell receptor beta chains below was sequenced from the same sample in a study of vaccination and CD4 T cells after COVID-19. Treatment defined: roughly nine-day PBMC culture with coronavirus spike peptide pools or control peptides (ViraFEST assay). Antigens for these TCRs are unknown. The Oncomine TCR Beta short-read assay generated sequence data from the DNA of cultured CD4+ T cells. TCRdb reprocessed the PCR reads with MiXCR, giving one entry per CDR3 protein. The sample records 4,000 to 4,500 distinct CDR3 sequences, approximately 26% being singletons. Sequencing was carried out using CD4+ T cells from blood, cultured in vitro. Receptors were obtained from a human donor who had recovered from COVID-19.

This clonotype came up a few times. The chain carries TRBV6-5 and TRBJ2-2, with TRBD1 matching over 7 bases. Trimming at V came to 2 bases and at J to 0 bases, leaving 9 bases not matched to a gene. The CDR3 loop spans 18 amino acids. CDR1 is MNHEY, CDR2 SVGAGI, per germline. CDR3 in amino acids: CASSYGPGGYPNTGELFF. For the CDR3, the DNA is TGTGCCAGCAGTTACGGGCCAGGGGGTTACCCGAACACCGGGGAGCTGTTTTTT.

To note about this clonotype: At one of its ends the junction is not consistent with the germline gene, which may arise from a read error. The chain is built from TRBV5-3 and TRBJ1-2, with 12 bases lining up with TRBD1. TRBV5-3 is placed among ORFs of uncertain function. The CDR3 contains 14 residues. The CDR3 spells CASSLPGQGARGTF. The CDR3 nucleotides read TGTGCCAGCAGCTTGCCGGGACAGGGGGCACGGGGGACCTTC.

V usage is TRBV5-6 and J usage is TRBJ1-1, with D unresolved. The CDR3 is 14 residues long. Per the germline V gene, CDR1 is SGHDT and CDR2 is YYEEEE. V was trimmed by 1 base and J by 5 bases, leaving 12 bases between them. Written as DNA, the CDR3 is TGTGCCAGCAGCTTGTTAAGGGTCTCAACTGAAGCTTTCTTT. Translating gives CASSLLRVSTEAFF.

This clonotype is termed medium-sized. The J gene is TRBJ2-7, the V gene TRBV6-1, with 8 bases identical to TRBD1. V shed 5 bases and J 1 base; nucleotides not matched to a gene: 7. Germline V gene data show CDR1 as MNHNS and CDR2 as SASEGT. This CDR3 is 15 amino acids long. This chain's CDR3 is CASSRGTGGSYEQYF. The CDR3 DNA reads TGTGCCAGCAGTCGCGGGACAGGTGGGTCCTACGAGCAGTACTTC.

This clonotype has more than one count but fewer than ten. The chain links TRBV12-3 or TRBV12-4 to TRBJ1-1; D ambiguous. There are 15 residues in the CDR3. V gave up 3 bases and J gave up 1 base, with 12 bases separating them. This CDR3 is CASSFLGTKNTEAFF. The CDR3, as DNA: TGTGCCAGCAGTTTTCTGGGAACCAAGAACACTGAAGCTTTCTTT.

The sample holds one count of this clonotype. A read error is possible here, since a much larger clone lies one base away. The CDR3 end shows no conserved phenylalanine or tryptophan, and so a read error is likely. The rearrangement links TRBV7-9 to TRBJ2-5, with 7 positions matching TRBD2. The trim removed 1 base at V and 1 base at J, leaving 3 bases unmatched. The CDR3 extends over 15 amino acids. Germline CDR1 reads SEHNR; CDR2 reads FQNEAQ (reference sequence). The CDR3 region has the DNA TGTGCCAGCAGCTTAGGCGGGGGACCCCAAGAGACCCAGTACTTA. Amino acid sequence: CASSLGGGPQETQYL.

Only one count was recorded for this clonotype. The J gene is TRBJ1-5, the V gene TRBV9, with D perhaps TRBD1 (6 bases). The CDR3 extends over 16 amino acids. CDR1 is SGDLS and CDR2 is YYNGEE in the germline V gene. The ends were cut back, 1 base at V and 0 bases at J, with 11 bases in the middle. The CDR3 DNA reads as TGTGCCAGCAGCGTAAGTTCAGGGGCTAGCAATCAGCCCCAGCATTTT. This codes for CASSVSSGASNQPQHF.

A few counts support this clonotype. J is TRBJ2-3 and V is TRBV6-1; no clear D gene. V was cut by 3 bases and J by 1 base, with 2 bases left in between. The CDR3 sequence is 12 residues long. In germline, CDR1 is MNHNS, CDR2 SASEGT. In DNA form, the CDR3 reads TGTGCCAGCAGTGACGGCACAGATACGCAGTATTTT. Translated, it gives CASSDGTDTQYF.

Of note for this clonotype: Here the CDR3 omits its conserved ending phenylalanine or tryptophan, so a read error is the likely source. The genes are TRBV7-3 and TRBJ1-1, with 9 bases lining up with TRBD1. The CDR3 totals 15 residues. Trimming took 5 bases from V and 1 from J; bases not matched to a gene: 5. The germline CDR1 and CDR2 sequences are SGHTA and FQGTGA. CDR3 sequence: CASSPRQGGNTEAFL. The CDR3 DNA follows: TGTGCCAGCAGCCCCAGACAGGGGGGGAACACTGAAGCTTTCTTA.

The chain couples TRBV19 to TRBJ1-5, with TRBD1 matching over 7 bases. CDR1 and CDR2 (germline): LNHDA, SQIVND (reference sequence). The CDR3 totals 14 residues. J gave up 4 bases and V 4 bases, and 4 bases lay outside the gene matches. The DNA of the CDR3 is TGTGCCAGTAGTAGCCGGGACAGTAATCAGCCCCAGCATTTT. Its protein product is CASSSRDSNQPQHF.

This clonotype appeared once. V and J are TRBV6-5 and TRBJ2-1; unclear D gene. The ends were cut back, 2 bases at V and 7 bases at J, with 9 bases in the middle. This CDR3 has 13 residues. The germline V gene has CDR1 MNHEY and CDR2 SVGAGI. CDR3 residues: CASSYGQANEQFF. CDR3 coding DNA: TGTGCCAGCAGTTACGGGCAGGCGAATGAGCAGTTCTTC.

The chain uses TRBV5-4 and TRBJ1-1, with D perhaps TRBD1 (5 bases). Trimming shortened V by 4 bases and J by 5 bases, and 15 bases separated the two germline ends. Germline V gene sequence: CDR1 SGHNT, CDR2 YYREEE (reference sequence). The length of the CDR3 is 14 residues. The CDR3 sequence: CASSGPGRGTEAFF. The CDR3 region has the DNA TGTGCCAGCAGCGGACCAGGGAGGGGTACTGAAGCTTTCTTT.

J is TRBJ2-5 and V is TRBV2; 8 bases line up with TRBD2. Per germline, CDR1 SNHLY and CDR2 FYNNEI. The V segment lost 5 bases and the J segment 3 bases; nucleotides outside the gene matches: 8. This CDR3 region has 15 residues. CDR3 in DNA: TGTGCCAGCAGTCGGCGGGGGGCGAAAGAAGAGACCCAGTACTTC. It codes for CASSRRGAKEETQYF.

The sample holds a few counts of this clonotype. This rearrangement joins TRBV7-2 to TRBJ1-2, with D possibly matching TRBD1 (6 bases). Between the trimmed V and J ends, which lost 5 bases and 3 bases, there was a span of 19 bases. CDR3 length: 16 amino acids. Germline values: CDR1 SGHTA, CDR2 FQGNSA. In DNA, the CDR3 is TGTGCCAGCAGCCGATGGATACCGACAGGCGACTATGGCTACACCTTC. As protein: CASSRWIPTGDYGYTF.

V is TRBV20-1 and J is TRBJ2-3, with 9 bases matching TRBD2. The trim removed 6 bases at V and 0 bases at J, leaving 13 bases unmatched. CDR1 and CDR2 (germline): DFQATT, SNEGSKA (reference sequence). The CDR3 has 17 amino acids. The CDR3 nucleotides read TGCAGTGCCCAACGGGGAGCGGGGGGATTTAGCACAGATACGCAGTATTTT. It codes for CSAQRGAGGFSTDTQYF.

The table lists this clonotype with a few counts. This chain joins TRBV30 and TRBJ1-6, with a weak D call TRBD1 (6 bases). V was trimmed by 5 bases and J by 10 bases, leaving 21 bases between them. The CDR3 loop spans 15 amino acids. Germline lookup yields CDR1 GTSNPN and CDR2 SVGIG (reference sequence). The DNA for the CDR3 is TGTGCCTGGGAGGGGACACAAAGGACCCACTCACCCCTCCACTTT. Its translation is CAWEGTQRTHSPLHF.

The chain recombines TRBV29-1 with TRBJ2-3; 11 bases agree with TRBD2. This CDR3 is 15 amino acids long. The germline V gene encodes CDR1 SQVTM and CDR2 ANQGSEA. V was pared by 8 bases and J by 6 bases, with 13 bases of the junction left unmatched. The CDR3 spells CSLILTSGVGDTQYF. As DNA, the CDR3 is TGCAGCCTCATCTTGACTAGCGGGGTGGGGGATACGCAGTATTTT.

J is TRBJ1-6 and V is TRBV20-1, with D perhaps matching TRBD1 (6 bases). Germline assignment: CDR1 DFQATT and CDR2 SNEGSKA (reference sequence). The CDR3 totals 13 residues. V lost 5 bases to trimming and J lost 9 bases, with 14 bases between them. DNA for the CDR3: TGCAGTGCTGCGGGGGCTCCAAGTTCACCCCTCCACTTT. It translates to CSAAGAPSSPLHF.

As to this clonotype: One end of the junction fails to match germline, which may point to a read error. The V call is TRBV27, the J call TRBJ2-5; D may be TRBD2 (6 bases). CDR1 and CDR2 from the germline V gene are MNHEY and SMNVEV (reference sequence). There are 15 residues in the CDR3. CDR3: CASSLYGGSGETQYF. The CDR3 DNA is TGTGCCAGCAGCCTCTATGGGGGGTCTGGGGAGACCCAGTATTTC.

The chain employs TRBV6-1 and TRBJ1-1, with 10 bases fitting TRBD1. V lost 6 bases, J lost 5 bases, and 6 bases stayed unmatched. CDR1 is MNHNS, CDR2 SASEGT, per germline. The CDR3 runs to 14 residues. This CDR3 reads CASRGQGPRTEAFF. The CDR3 DNA is TGTGCCAGCAGGGGACAGGGGCCTCGGACTGAAGCTTTCTTT.

Only a few counts were recorded for this clonotype. The J gene is TRBJ1-1, the V gene TRBV27; D possibly corresponds to TRBD1 (5 bases). Germline V CDR1 and CDR2: MNHEY, SMNVEV (reference sequence). This CDR3 contains 15 residues. V lost 6 bases and J lost 5, with 19 bases in between. This CDR3 reads CASSPTGTPKTEAFF. CDR3 coding DNA: TGTGCCAGCAGCCCAACCGGGACTCCTAAAACTGAAGCTTTCTTT.

About this clonotype: The junction differs from germline at one of its ends, possibly a read error. The chain links TRBV20-1 to TRBJ2-3; TRBD2 might be the D (5 bases). The CDR3 is 12 amino acids. Germline CDR1 is DFQATT and CDR2 is SNEGSKA (reference sequence). The CDR3 region is CSARDLKAATGF. The DNA for the CDR3 is TGCAGTGCTAGAGATCTCAAAGCGGCCACGGGGTTT.

This clonotype was counted a few times. This chain uses TRBV5-1 with TRBJ2-3; no definite D call. This CDR3 comprises 14 residues. Between the trimmed V and J ends, which lost 0 bases and 2 bases, there was a span of 7 bases. Germline V gene lookup returns CDR1 SGHRS and CDR2 YFSETQ. In nucleotides, the CDR3 is TGCGCCAGCAGCTTGGTTGGATTCACAGATACGCAGTATTTT. Amino acid sequence: CASSLVGFTDTQYF. Drawing the rest from reference TRBV5-1 and TRBJ2-3, the complete variable domain is KAGVTQTPRYLIKTRGQQVTLSCSPISGHRSVSWYQQTPGQGLQFLFEYFSETQRNKGNFPGRFSGRQFSNSRSEMNVSTLELGDSALYLCASSLVGFTDTQYFGPGTRLTVL.

There are a few counts of this clonotype. The germline gene is not matched at one end of the junction; a read error may be the cause. The V gene is TRBV7-7, the J gene TRBJ2-2, with D possibly matching TRBD1 (6 bases). The CDR3 has 15 amino acids. CDR1 and CDR2 (germline): SSHAT, FNYEAQ (reference sequence). In nucleotides, the CDR3 is TGTGCTAGCAGCACCAGTACAGGGTACCCCGGGGAGCTGTTTTTT. Translating it yields CASSTSTGYPGELFF.

This clonotype was seen a few times. The V call is TRBV19, the J call TRBJ1-6; D not certain. Trimming removed 7 bases at V and 11 bases at J, with 15 bases between. CDR3 length equals 13 residues. Germline CDR1 LNHDA, CDR2 SQIVND (reference sequence). CDR3 bases: TGTGCCAGTAAAGGGCCAACTTGGGCACCCCTCCACTTT. Protein product: CASKGPTWAPLHF.

This chain uses TRBV15 with TRBJ1-4; perhaps TRBD1 as D (5 bases). Per germline, CDR1 LNHNV and CDR2 YYDKDF (reference sequence). The CDR3 runs 16 residues. Trimming removed 0 bases from V and 7 bases from J, with 15 bases in between. The CDR3 is CATSRDPSSRGEKLFF. CDR3 coding DNA: TGTGCCACCAGCAGAGATCCGAGCTCGAGGGGTGAAAAACTGTTTTTT.

There are a few counts of this clonotype. The J gene is TRBJ1-5, the V gene TRBV12-3 or TRBV12-4, with 7 positions matching TRBD1. With V trimmed by 4 bases and J by 6 bases, 12 bases remained unmatched. The CDR3 runs to 16 residues. The CDR3 DNA reads as TGTGCCAGCAGTTCCTTACAGGGGAGAGTGGGTCAGCCCCAGCATTTT. Protein product: CASSSLQGRVGQPQHF.

This chain links TRBV2 with TRBJ1-1; 9 positions match TRBD1. After removal of 3 bases from V and 3 bases from J, the junction contained 2 bases not matched to a gene. Germline CDR1 is SNHLY and CDR2 is FYNNEI. The CDR3 contains 14 residues. The CDR3 nucleotides read TGTGCCAGCAGTGAGAACAGGGGGCACACTGAAGCTTTCTTT. This codes for CASSENRGHTEAFF. Full variable domain (outside the CDR3, taken from reference TRBV2 and TRBJ1-1): EPEVTQTPSHQVTQMGQEVILRCVPISNHLYFYWYRQILGQKVEFLVSFYNNEISEKSEIFDDQFSVERPDGSNFTLKIRSTKLEDSAMYFCASSENRGHTEAFFGQGTRLTVV.

In this sample, this clonotype turned up a few times. V and J are TRBV12-3 or TRBV12-4 and TRBJ1-1; tentatively, D is TRBD1 (6 bases). Trimming stripped 5 bases from V and 4 bases from J, with 11 bases between. The CDR3 totals 13 residues. In nucleotides, the CDR3 is TGTGCCAGCAGTCTCAGGGGCCCCACTGAAGCTTTCTTT. It specifies CASSLRGPTEAFF.

The chain links TRBV20-1 to TRBJ1-6; 9 nucleotides agree with TRBD1. The CDR3 is 16 residues long. Trimming took 0 bases from V and 1 from J; bases not matched to a gene: 1. The germline V gene encodes CDR1 DFQATT and CDR2 SNEGSKA (reference sequence). Here the CDR3 reads CSARDDRGSYNSPLHF. The DNA of the CDR3 is TGCAGTGCTAGAGATGACAGGGGGTCCTATAATTCACCCCTCCACTTT.